This TCR beta chain was sequenced during a study of blood T cell repertoires in COVID-19. The overall study: From T cells, B-cell-depleted T cells, or PBMCs came the material, which was cDNA or gDNA.

The assay was immunoSEQ multiplex PCR, and TCRdb's table has in-frame clones only and misses some. This table holds 200,000 or so clones, roughly 89% found once. The source of this sequence is a woman aged 40 to 55 with acute COVID-19. The sequencing sample was made of PBMCs or T cells enriched from blood (not recorded which).

The CDR3 loop reads CASSEGQDVYEQYF. The CDR3 nucleotides read TGTGCCAGCAGTGAGGGACAGGATGTCTACGAGCAGTACTTC. The chain carries TRBV2 and TRBJ2-7; 8 nucleotides agree with TRBD1. V was pared by 3 bases and J by 3 bases, with 4 bases of the junction left unmatched. CDR3 length: 14 residues. In germline, CDR1 is SNHLY, CDR2 FYNNEI.